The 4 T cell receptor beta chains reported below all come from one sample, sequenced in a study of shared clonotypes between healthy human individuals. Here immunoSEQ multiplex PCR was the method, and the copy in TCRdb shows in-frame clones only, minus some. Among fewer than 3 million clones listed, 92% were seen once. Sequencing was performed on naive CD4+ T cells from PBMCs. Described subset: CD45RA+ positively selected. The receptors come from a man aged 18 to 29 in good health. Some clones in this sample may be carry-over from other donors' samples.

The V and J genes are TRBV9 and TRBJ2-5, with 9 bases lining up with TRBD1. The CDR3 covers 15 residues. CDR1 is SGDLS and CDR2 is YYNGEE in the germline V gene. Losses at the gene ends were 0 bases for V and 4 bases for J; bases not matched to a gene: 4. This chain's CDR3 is CASSVDRGLGETQYF. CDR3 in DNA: TGTGCCAGCAGCGTAGACAGGGGGCTGGGAGAGACCCAGTACTTC.

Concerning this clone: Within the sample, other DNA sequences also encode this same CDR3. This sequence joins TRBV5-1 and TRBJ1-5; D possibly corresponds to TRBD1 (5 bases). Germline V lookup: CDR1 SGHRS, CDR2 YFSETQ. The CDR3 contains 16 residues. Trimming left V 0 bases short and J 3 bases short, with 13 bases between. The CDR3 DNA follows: TGCGCCAGCAGCTTGGTACCCGGGACCTCCAATCAGCCCCAGCATTTT. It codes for CASSLVPGTSNQPQHF.

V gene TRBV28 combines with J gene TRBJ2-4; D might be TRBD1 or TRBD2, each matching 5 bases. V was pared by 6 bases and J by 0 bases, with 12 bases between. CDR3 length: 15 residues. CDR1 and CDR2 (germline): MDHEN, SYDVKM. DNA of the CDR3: TGTGCCAGCAGCCGGGACGGTCTAGCCAAAAACATTCAGTACTTC. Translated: CASSRDGLAKNIQYF.

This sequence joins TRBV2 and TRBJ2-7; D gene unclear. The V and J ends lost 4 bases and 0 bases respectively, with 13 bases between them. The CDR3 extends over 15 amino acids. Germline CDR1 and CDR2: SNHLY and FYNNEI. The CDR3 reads CASSAYWDLSYEQYF. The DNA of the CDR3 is TGTGCCAGCAGTGCCTATTGGGATCTCTCCTACGAGCAGTACTTC.